This is a list of T cell receptor beta chains from one sample in a study of blood T cell repertoires in COVID-19. Sequenced by immunoSEQ multiplex PCR; TCRdb stores in-frame clones only, minus some. In the table there are about 310,000 clones, roughly 84% of which are singletons. Source material: peripheral blood. These receptors originate from a man aged 50-60 years with active or convalescent COVID-19. Both conserved end residues are trimmed from each CDR3.

V: TRBV27
J: TRBJ1-6
CDR3: ASSPYGTGTGIGSYNSPLH

V: TRBV10-2
J: TRBJ2-7
CDR3: ASSELAGGAYEQY

V: TRBV7-9
J: TRBJ1-6
CDR3: ASSLGREAPLH

V: TRBV27
J: TRBJ1-6
CDR3: ASSLRAGQGYNSPLH

V: TRBV3-1/TRBV3-2
J: TRBJ1-2
CDR3: ASSQESQGVDYGYT

V: TRBV19
J: TRBJ1-2
CDR3: ASSIDFGQERYGYT

V: TRBV19
J: TRBJ2-1
CDR3: ASASGSGYNEQF

V: TRBV28
J: TRBJ2-7
CDR3: ASSKAGGPYEQY

V: TRBV29-1
J: TRBJ1-1
CDR3: SVSGTISSTEAF

V: TRBV7-3
J: TRBJ2-3
CDR3: ASSPRTGSTDTQY

V: TRBV27
J: TRBJ2-7
CDR3: ASRTSGAVAYEQY

V: TRBV7-2
J: TRBJ1-2
CDR3: ASSAIQGRYGYT

V: TRBV7-9
J: TRBJ2-2
CDR3: ASTRGDRVTGELF

V: TRBV7-9
J: TRBJ1-1
CDR3: ASREALNTEAF

V: TRBV2
J: TRBJ2-7
CDR3: ASSESGQGASEQY

V: TRBV24-1
J: TRBJ2-7
CDR3: ATSGTSGEVEQY

V: TRBV27
J: TRBJ2-7
CDR3: ASSLSRDSYEQY

V: TRBV18
J: TRBJ1-5
CDR3: ASSRGGNQPQH

V: TRBV7-2
J: TRBJ2-1
CDR3: ASSRTSGGANEQF

V: TRBV30
J: TRBJ2-2
CDR3: AWSVRGQRGITGELF

V: TRBV5-1
J: TRBJ1-2
CDR3: ASSSVDRIYGYT

V: TRBV7-9
J: TRBJ2-5
CDR3: ASSPGTGQETQY

V: TRBV7-2
J: TRBJ2-5
CDR3: ASSLDGQQETQY

V: TRBV7-9
J: TRBJ2-7
CDR3: ASSSGGDQSSYEQY

V: TRBV7-9
J: TRBJ2-3
CDR3: ASSMTSGAVDTQY

V: TRBV29-1
J: TRBJ2-3
CDR3: SVELGGADTQY

V: TRBV30
J: TRBJ2-7
CDR3: AWSVSSGLTYEQY

V: TRBV28
J: TRBJ2-3
CDR3: ASSLDLLVGRQY

V: TRBV2
J: TRBJ1-1
CDR3: ASSGYLVPGTEAF

V: TRBV3-1/TRBV3-2
J: TRBJ2-2
CDR3: ASSREGGVLF

V: TRBV10-2
J: TRBJ2-7
CDR3: ASSDASGSYYEQY

V: TRBV5-3
J: TRBJ1-1
CDR3: ARSLVPGSGTGPSNTEAF

V: TRBV27
J: TRBJ2-3
CDR3: ASNFGTSGGTDTQY

V: TRBV12-3/TRBV12-4
J: TRBJ1-6
CDR3: ASSSRQDSPLH

V: TRBV27
J: TRBJ2-3
CDR3: ASSFRQATSTDTQY

V: TRBV11-2
J: TRBJ2-4
CDR3: ASSLDWYRADKNIQY

V: TRBV7-9
J: TRBJ1-1
CDR3: ASSLLATTEAF

V: TRBV6-6
J: TRBJ2-7
CDR3: ASSYGHLMRIYEQY

V: TRBV2
J: TRBJ1-6
CDR3: ASRAEFSPLH

V: TRBV7-2
J: TRBJ2-5
CDR3: ASSLDRAGGTQY

V: TRBV5-1
J: TRBJ2-7
CDR3: ASSQGQGSSYEQY

V: TRBV3-1/TRBV3-2
J: TRBJ2-1
CDR3: ASSVTSSSYNEQF

V: TRBV5-6
J: TRBJ1-2
CDR3: ASSLDGGFDYGYT

V: TRBV28
J: TRBJ1-1
CDR3: ASSLGQGLIEAF

V: TRBV18
J: TRBJ1-1
CDR3: ASSPVIGVWSTEAF

V: TRBV5-4
J: TRBJ2-5
CDR3: ASSPEGRGQTQY

V: TRBV21-1
J: TRBJ2-7
CDR3: ASSKEEGISPFEQY